Listed below are T cell receptor beta chains from one sample, sequenced in a study of cytomegalovirus exposure and HLA in healthy donors. Assay used: immunoSEQ multiplex PCR; TCRdb lists only in-frame clones, some missing. The repertoire holds over 90,000 clones, with under 80% as singletons. Sequenced material: PBMCs. The receptor set was obtained from a woman aged 18 to 35 in good health and CMV-seropositive. Both conserved end residues are part of each CDR3. D genes are given only for firm matches. Clone size appears in some rows only: once, few, many, or a class for an expanded clone.

>.|TRBJ2-7|.|TRBV21-1
TGTGCCAGCAGCAACTCTGACTCGCACTTTGAGCAGTACTTC
CASSNSDSHFEQYF
>.|TRBJ1-3|.|TRBV7-9
TGTGCCAGCAGCAGGGAGACAATCTCTGGAAACACCATATATTTT
CASSRETISGNTIYF
>.|TRBJ2-7|.|TRBV10-3
TGTGCCATCAGTGTACAGAGTACCTACGAGCAGTACTTC
CAISVQSTYEQYF
>.|TRBJ2-1|.|TRBV6-5
TGTGTGTGTGTTCAGGGGCGGGGGTTGTACAATGAGCAGTTCTTC
CVCVQGRGLYNEQFF
>.|TRBJ2-7|.|TRBV6-5
TGTGCCAGCAGCTCCTCGGGTCCCGGTGGGGAGCAGTACTTC
CASSSSGPGGEQYF
>.|TRBJ2-3|.|TRBV15
TGTGCCACTACGGGCACAGATACGCAGTATTTT
CATTGTDTQYF
>.|TRBJ2-7|TRBD2|TRBV19
TGTGCCAGTAGCCCCGACAGGCCGGGACTAGCGGGACAATCCTACGAGCAGTACTTC
CASSPDRPGLAGQSYEQYF
>.|TRBJ2-7|TRBD2|TRBV28
TGTGCCAGCAGTTCCCTCCTACTAGCGGGAGGCCCCCAGTTCTACGAGCAGTACTTC
CASSSLLLAGGPQFYEQYF
>.|TRBJ2-5|.|TRBV19
TGTGCCAGTAGTATAGGACTATCAGGAAGGACCCAGTACTTC
CASSIGLSGRTQYF
>few|TRBJ2-6|.|TRBV7-2
TGTGCCAGCAGCCCCCTCTCTGGGGCCAACGTCCTGACTTTC
CASSPLSGANVLTF
>.|TRBJ1-1|TRBD1|TRBV6-6
TGTGCCAGCAGTTACCCGGGACAGTTTCACACTGAAGCTTTCTTT
CASSYPGQFHTEAFF
>few|TRBJ1-5|TRBD1|TRBV4-1
TGCGCCAGCAGCCACTCCGGGACAGATAGCAATCAGCCCCAGCATTTT
CASSHSGTDSNQPQHF
>.|TRBJ2-3|TRBD2|TRBV5-1
TGCGCCAGTTGTCGGGAGGGGAGCACAGATACGCAGTATTTT
CASCREGSTDTQYF
>.|TRBJ1-1|TRBD1|TRBV5-6
TGTGCCAGCAGCTCGTTGGACAGGGCGATGAACACTGAAGCTTTCTTT
CASSSLDRAMNTEAFF
>.|TRBJ2-3|TRBD2|TRBV5-1
TGCGCCAGCAGCACCGGACTAGCGGAGTCGGCGGGCACAGATACGCAGTATTTT
CASSTGLAESAGTDTQYF
>.|TRBJ2-7|.|TRBV19
TGTGCCAGTAAGGGGCGGAGTAATGCCTACGAGCAGTACTTC
CASKGRSNAYEQYF
>.|TRBJ2-3|TRBD2|TRBV5-1
TGCGCCAGCAGCTTTACAAGCGGGGGGAGCGCAGATACGCAGTATTTT
CASSFTSGGSADTQYF
>.|TRBJ2-1|TRBD2|TRBV9
TGTGCCAGCAGCGTAGAGATAGCGGGGGGGCGAGAGCAGTTCTTC
CASSVEIAGGREQFF
>.|TRBJ2-7|.|TRBV28
TGTGCCAGCAGTTTTGGCGGGGTGACCTACGAGCAGTACTTC
CASSFGGVTYEQYF
>few|TRBJ2-7|.|TRBV28
TGTGCCAGCATCCGGCTGGGGCAGGTCGAGCAGTACTTC
CASIRLGQVEQYF
>.|TRBJ2-7|.|TRBV5-4
TGTGCCAGCAGCTTGGAGCCAGGGGCAAGAAACGGCGAGCAGTACTTC
CASSLEPGARNGEQYF
>.|TRBJ2-7|TRBD1|TRBV11-1
TGTGCCAGCAGCATCGGACAGGGAAACTACGAGCAGTACTTC
CASSIGQGNYEQYF
>.|TRBJ2-2|.|TRBV7-3
TGTGCCAGCAGCTTAAAACTAGCCGGGGAGCTGTTTTTT
CASSLKLAGELFF
>.|TRBJ2-1|TRBD2|TRBV5-1
TGCGCCAGCCGGTATAGCGGGGGCCCTGATGAGCAGTTCTTC
CASRYSGGPDEQFF
>.|TRBJ2-1|.|TRBV10-1
TGCGCCAGCAGTTACACGAACAATGAGCAGTTCTTC
CASSYTNNEQFF
>.|TRBJ1-3|.|TRBV2
TGTGCCAGCAGTCGAACAGGAAACGGAAACACCATATATTTT
CASSRTGNGNTIYF
>.|TRBJ1-2|.|TRBV19
TGTGCCAGTAGGCAGGGGCGGTTGGACTATGGCTACACCTTC
CASRQGRLDYGYTF
>.|TRBJ2-3|TRBD2|TRBV5-1
TGCGCCAGCAGCTACGGACTAGCGGGGGGAACAGATACGCAGTATTTT
CASSYGLAGGTDTQYF
>.|TRBJ1-1|.|TRBV27
TGTGCCAGCAGTTTGTTAGGGAGTGAAGCTTTCTTT
CASSLLGSEAFF
>few|TRBJ2-7|.|TRBV14
TGTGCCAGCAGCCAAGCAGGGAACTACGAGCAGTACTTC
CASSQAGNYEQYF
>once|TRBJ2-3|.|TRBV6-6
TGTGCCAGCAGACCTAGTACGGCAGGGCAAACAGATACGCAGTATTTT
CASRPSTAGQTDTQYF
>.|TRBJ1-2|.|TRBV11-2
TGTGCCAGCAGCTTAATGTCCCCCCTCGGCTACACCTTC
CASSLMSPLGYTF
>.|TRBJ1-2|TRBD1|TRBV5-4
TGTGCCAGCAGGAGGGACAGCTCCTATGGCTACACCTTC
CASRRDSSYGYTF
>.|TRBJ2-3|.|TRBV10-3
TGTGCCATCAGTGAGTCGGGGGGTGCGCAGTATTTT
CAISESGGAQYF
>once|TRBJ2-7|TRBD2|TRBV7-6
TGTGCCAGCAGCTCGATGGGACTAGCGGGCTACGAGCAGTACTTC
CASSSMGLAGYEQYF
>.|TRBJ2-6|.|TRBV15
TGTGCCACCAGCACCCTAAGGGGGGGTACTGGGGCCAACGTCCTGACTTTC
CATSTLRGGTGANVLTF
>.|TRBJ1-3|.|TRBV10-3
TGTGCCATCAAACGGGACATAAACTCTGGAAACACCATATATTTT
CAIKRDINSGNTIYF
>.|TRBJ2-7|.|TRBV6-9
TGTGCCAGCAGTTCGCGGGGACTGCTCTCTGGGGAGCAGTACTTC
CASSSRGLLSGEQYF
>.|TRBJ2-2|.|TRBV5-1
TGCGCCAGCAGCCCCAGTATTTCCGGGGAGCTGTTTTTT
CASSPSISGELFF
>.|TRBJ2-5|.|TRBV25-1
TGTGCCAGCAGTAACAGGCTCCAGGGGGGGACCCAGTACTTC
CASSNRLQGGTQYF
>few|TRBJ1-6|.|TRBV27
TGTGCCAGCAGTTTAAACGGGTTTTCCTATAATTCACCCCTCCACTTT
CASSLNGFSYNSPLHF
>.|TRBJ2-2|TRBD2|TRBV30
TGTGCCTGGATTAGTGGGAGGGCGAACACCGGGGAGCTGTTTTTT
CAWISGRANTGELFF
>.|TRBJ2-3|.|TRBV4-3
TGCGCCAGCAGCCGACGGAAGATCGACAGCCTAGTAGTAGATACGCAGTATTTT
CASSRRKIDSLVVDTQYF
>.|TRBJ2-5|TRBD2|TRBV2
TGTGCCAGAGGGGCTAGCGGGAGAGGGGGGGGAGAGACCCAGTACTTC
CARGASGRGGGETQYF
>.|TRBJ2-3|.|TRBV5-6
TGTGCCAGCAGCTCCAAGATTTCAGTTGTTAATGATACGCAGTATTTT
CASSSKISVVNDTQYF
>.|TRBJ2-1|.|TRBV30
TGTGCCTCCTGGGTCCCAGGCAATGAGCAGTTCTTC
CASWVPGNEQFF
>once|TRBJ2-1|TRBD1|TRBV2
TGTGCCAGCAGTGGGACAGGGAAACAGTTCTTC
CASSGTGKQFF
>.|TRBJ2-1|.|TRBV19
TGTGCCAGTAGTATGGGTAGCGGTTGGGAGCAGTTCTTC
CASSMGSGWEQFF